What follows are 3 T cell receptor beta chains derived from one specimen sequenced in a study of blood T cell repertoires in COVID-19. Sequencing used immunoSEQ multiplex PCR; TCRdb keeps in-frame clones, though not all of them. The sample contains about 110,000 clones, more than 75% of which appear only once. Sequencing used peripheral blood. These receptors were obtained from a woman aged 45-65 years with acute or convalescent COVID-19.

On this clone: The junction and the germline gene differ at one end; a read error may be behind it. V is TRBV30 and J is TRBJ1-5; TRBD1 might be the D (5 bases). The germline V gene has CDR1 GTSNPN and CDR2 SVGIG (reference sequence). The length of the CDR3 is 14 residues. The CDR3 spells CAWSRGTLNLPQHF. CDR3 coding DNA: TGTGCCTGGAGTCGGGGGACTCTGAATCTGCCCCAGCATTTT.

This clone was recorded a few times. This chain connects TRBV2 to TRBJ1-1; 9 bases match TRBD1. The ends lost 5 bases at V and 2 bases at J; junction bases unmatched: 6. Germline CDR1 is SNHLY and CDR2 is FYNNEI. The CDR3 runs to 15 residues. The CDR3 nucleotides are TGTGCCAGCAGTCCTCGACAGGGGGGCAACACTGAAGCTTTCTTT. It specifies CASSPRQGGNTEAFF.

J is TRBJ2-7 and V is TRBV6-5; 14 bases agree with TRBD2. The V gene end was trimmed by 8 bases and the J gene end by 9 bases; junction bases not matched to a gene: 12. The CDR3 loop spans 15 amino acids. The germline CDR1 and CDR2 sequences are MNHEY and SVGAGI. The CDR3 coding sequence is TGTGCCAGCGGCCAGACGGGACTAGCGGGAGTCGTGCAGTACTTC. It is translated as CASGQTGLAGVVQYF.